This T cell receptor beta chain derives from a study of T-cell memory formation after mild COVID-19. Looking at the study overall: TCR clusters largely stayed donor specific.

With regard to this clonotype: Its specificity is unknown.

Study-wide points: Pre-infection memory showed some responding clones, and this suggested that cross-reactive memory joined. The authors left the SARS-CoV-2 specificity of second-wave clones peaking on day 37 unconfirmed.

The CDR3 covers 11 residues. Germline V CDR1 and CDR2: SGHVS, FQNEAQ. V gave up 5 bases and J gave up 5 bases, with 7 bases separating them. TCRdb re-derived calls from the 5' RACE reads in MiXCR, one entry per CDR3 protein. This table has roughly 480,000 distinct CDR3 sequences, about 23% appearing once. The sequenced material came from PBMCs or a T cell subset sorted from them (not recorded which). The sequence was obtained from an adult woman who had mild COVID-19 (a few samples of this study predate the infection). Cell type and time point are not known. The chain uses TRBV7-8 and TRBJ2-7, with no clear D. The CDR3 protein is CASSTPNEQYF. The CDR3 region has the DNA TGTGCCAGCAGCACCCCCAACGAGCAGTACTTC.